This TCR beta chain is drawn from a study of blood T cells in healthy people across ages. Looked up from germline, CDR1 is LGHDT and CDR2 is YNNKEL (reference sequence). V lost 3 bases and J lost 2, with 17 bases in between. CDR3 size: 16 residues. A J-beta primer mix and a sample-barcoded 5' primer were used in a second PCR of about 7 to 11 cycles. Per sample, CDR3-containing paired-end reads numbered at least 2.5 million. Each CDR3 protein gets one entry after TCRdb re-called the 5' RACE reads with MiXCR. The profile shows approximately 900,000 distinct CDR3 sequences, just under 30% of them singletons. This clonotype came up once. The antigen is not known. Study results and limitations: It was not possible, with unsorted PBMCs, to conclusively compare naive and antigen-experienced cells.

The same data also contributed to another study, on T cells of mothers and their children. That study reports: Donors comprised three healthy Caucasian mothers plus their six children. Barcodes for each sample and 2-4 random nucleotides were added by the M1S primer used in the second PCR.

The receptor's source is a woman in her 40s in good health. This rearrangement joins TRBV3-1 to TRBJ2-7; the D call may be TRBD1 or TRBD2 (5 bases each). Sequenced sample: blood. CDR3 nucleotide sequence: TGTGCCAGCAGCCAGACCGGGACCCTAAAGGCCTACGAGCAGTACTTC. It translates to CASSQTGTLKAYEQYF.